The 12 T cell receptor beta chains below all came from one sample that was sequenced in a study of Ad26.COV2.S vaccination and SARS-CoV-2 variants. Stated treatment: roughly 20 received Ad26.COV2.S at low or high dose, single or two shots; a few received placebo; per-sample allocation not given. Day 63 after the first vaccine or placebo injection was the time point for sampling. TCRdb keeps only in-frame clones here, not all; method: immunoSEQ multiplex PCR. The sample has roughly 420,000 clones, roughly 87% seen once. The sample was peripheral blood, taken in a trial of Ad26.COV2.S vaccine versus placebo. The receptors originated from a person between 18 and 60 years old who received the Ad26.COV2.S COVID-19 vaccine or a placebo.

CDR3 in DNA: TGTGCCAGCAGCCCGGGGGACTATGGCTACACCTTC. It translates to CASSPGDYGYTF. This chain uses TRBV7-9 with TRBJ1-2; the D gene is possibly TRBD1 (5 bases). Germline loops: CDR1 SEHNR, CDR2 FQNEAQ (reference sequence). The CDR3 loop spans 12 amino acids. V gave up 5 bases and J gave up 3 bases, with 7 bases separating them.

The CDR3 is CASSIGRSIDTEAFF. The CDR3 DNA is TGCGCCAGCAGCATAGGACGCTCCATAGACACTGAAGCTTTCTTT. This chain connects TRBV5-1 to TRBJ1-1; D uncertain. V was shortened by 4 bases and J by 3 bases, with 16 bases between the two germline ends. Germline V gene data show CDR1 as SGHRS and CDR2 as YFSETQ. This CDR3 region has 15 residues.

The V and J genes are TRBV5-1 and TRBJ2-7; the D call may be TRBD1 or TRBD2 (5 bases each). CDR1 is SGHRS, CDR2 YFSETQ, per germline. The V end was cut by 3 bases, the J end by 3 bases, with 13 bases between. This CDR3 spans 14 amino acids. The chain's CDR3 is CASSSFRDGYEQYF. The CDR3 nucleotides read TGCGCCAGCAGCTCCTTCAGGGACGGCTACGAGCAGTACTTC.

The chain couples TRBV6-5 to TRBJ2-7; D may be TRBD2 (6 bases). V lost 7 bases, J lost 5 bases, and 18 bases lay in between. The CDR3 runs to 14 residues. Germline loops: CDR1 MNHEY, CDR2 SVGAGI. CDR3 loop: CASNLEGLGNEQYF. In DNA form, the CDR3 reads TGTGCCAGCAATTTGGAGGGACTCGGGAACGAGCAGTACTTC.

The V and J genes are TRBV5-1 and TRBJ2-7; tentative D call: TRBD1 (7 bases). V was cut by 0 bases and J by 6 bases, with 19 bases left in between. The CDR3 runs to 16 residues. Germline loops: CDR1 SGHRS, CDR2 YFSETQ. The CDR3 nucleotides read TGCGCCAGCAGCTTGGACAGCAGGGGGGAAGTCTTCGAGCAGTACTTC. It specifies CASSLDSRGEVFEQYF.

The rearrangement uses TRBV7-2 and TRBJ2-7; 11 bases line up with TRBD1. The length of the CDR3 is 15 residues. The J segment lost 3 bases and the V segment lost 3 bases, leaving 4 bases of the junction unmatched. Germline values: CDR1 SGHTA, CDR2 FQGNSA. Written as DNA, the CDR3 is TGTGCCAGCAGCTTTGCCGGGACAGGGGGCTACGAGCAGTACTTC. As protein: CASSFAGTGGYEQYF. The whole variable domain, filled in from reference TRBV7-2 and TRBJ2-7, reads GAGVSQSPSNKVTEKGKDVELRCDPISGHTALYWYRQSLGQGLEFLIYFQGNSAPDKSGLPSDRFSAERTGGSVSTLTIQRTQQEDSAVYLCASSFAGTGGYEQYFGPGTRLTVT.

This rearrangement joins TRBV5-1 to TRBJ2-5; D gene uncertain. Per germline, CDR1 SGHRS and CDR2 YFSETQ. Trimming cost V 9 bases and J 4 bases, with 13 bases left between them. The CDR3 totals 12 residues. The chain's CDR3 is CAKQWEGETQYF. CDR3 sequence (DNA): TGCGCCAAGCAGTGGGAAGGAGAGACCCAGTACTTC.

CDR3 loop: CASARLQGPNQPQHF. In DNA, the CDR3 is TGTGCCAGTGCCCGATTACAGGGACCCAATCAGCCCCAGCATTTT. The chain couples TRBV19 to TRBJ1-5; tentative D call: TRBD1 (6 bases). From germline, CDR1 is LNHDA and CDR2 SQIVND (reference sequence). This CDR3 comprises 15 residues. The V and J ends lost 8 bases and 3 bases respectively, with 17 bases between them.

The J gene is TRBJ2-2, the V gene TRBV18; D uncertain. This CDR3 has 13 amino acids. The germline V gene encodes CDR1 KGHSH and CDR2 LQKENI. Trimming cost V 1 base and J 6 bases, with 6 bases left between them. CDR3 coding DNA: TGTGCCAGCTCACCACTTAATCCCGGGGAGCTGTTTTTT. Translating gives CASSPLNPGELFF.

The V call is TRBV4-2, the J call TRBJ1-1, with D possibly being TRBD1 (6 bases). The CDR3 has 13 residues. Germline V CDR1 and CDR2: LGHNA, YNFKEQ. Trimming cost V 4 bases and J 4 bases, with 10 bases left between them. In DNA form, the CDR3 reads TGTGCCAGCAGCCGATACAGGGTCACTGAAGCTTTCTTT. Translating it yields CASSRYRVTEAFF.

This chain uses TRBV18 with TRBJ2-1; 11 bases are shared with TRBD1. CDR1 is KGHSH, CDR2 LQKENI, per germline. Trimming at V came to 1 base and at J to 7 bases, leaving 6 bases not matched to a gene. The CDR3 is made up of 16 amino acids. CDR3 loop: CASSPQGGTGGNEQFF. The CDR3 DNA follows: TGTGCCAGCTCACCACAAGGGGGGACAGGGGGTAATGAGCAGTTCTTC.

The chain joins TRBV18 to TRBJ2-2; the match to TRBD2 covers 11 bases. J gave up 0 bases and V 6 bases, and 6 bases lay outside the gene matches. This CDR3 is 17 amino acids long. CDR1 KGHSH and CDR2 LQKENI come from the germline V gene. The DNA for the CDR3 is TGTGCCAGCTCTCTCAGACTAGCGGGGCCGAACACCGGGGAGCTGTTTTTT. This gives the protein CASSLRLAGPNTGELFF.